This T cell receptor beta chain was retrieved from a study of blood T cell repertoires in COVID-19. Trimming stripped 7 bases from V and 0 bases from J, with 15 bases between. This CDR3 region has 15 residues. The V gene's germline CDR1 is LNHDA and CDR2 SQIVND (reference sequence). The table came from immunoSEQ multiplex PCR; TCRdb's copy has only in-frame clones and leaves some out. Seen here are approximately 150,000 clones, roughly 87% observed once, and the top ten hold 1.5% to 2%. The gene calls are TRBV19 and TRBJ1-1; tentative D call: TRBD1 (6 bases). The sample was peripheral blood. This clonotype was obtained from a man in his 70s with acute or convalescent COVID-19. The CDR3 here is CASTSGQTMNTEAFF. The CDR3 bases are TGTGCCAGTACCTCGGGACAAACCATGAACACTGAAGCTTTCTTT.